A single sample gave rise to the 27 T cell receptor beta chains below, sequenced in a study of PD-1 blockade in mismatch repair-deficient tumors. Produced via immunoSEQ multiplex PCR; TCRdb's table is partial and in-frame only. This sample has around 130,000 clones, with about nine tenths found just once. Sequencing used peripheral blood, obtained just over 70 weeks after starting pembrolizumab. These receptors were obtained from an adult with mismatch repair-deficient cancer.

This clone was seen a single time. CDR3 region: CASSLIGEAFF. The CDR3 nucleotides read TGTGCCAGCAGCTTGATCGGTGAAGCTTTCTTT. This chain links TRBV5-5 with TRBJ1-1; D is undetermined. In germline, CDR1 is SGHKS, CDR2 YYEKEE (reference sequence). This CDR3 region has 11 residues. Trimming took 1 base from V and 7 from J, leaving 5 bases between them.

V is TRBV29-1 and J is TRBJ2-2, with D perhaps TRBD1 (5 bases). The germline V and J ends were trimmed by 5 bases and 0 bases, with 7 bases remaining between them. CDR1 and CDR2 from the germline V gene are SQVTM and ANQGSEA. This CDR3 has 13 amino acids. CDR3 nucleotides: TGCAGCGTTCTAGGGGCGAACACCGGGGAGCTGTTTTTT. Residues: CSVLGANTGELFF.

The rearrangement joins TRBV11-2 to TRBJ2-3, with D unclear. There are 13 residues in the CDR3. V lost 1 base to trimming and J lost 5 bases, with 7 bases between them. Per the germline V gene, CDR1 is SGHAT and CDR2 is FQNNGV. The DNA for the CDR3 is TGTGCCAGCAGCTTAGGGCCGGGAGATACGCAGTATTTT. This encodes CASSLGPGDTQYF. The variable domain in full, completed from reference TRBV11-2 and TRBJ2-3, reads EAGVAQSPRYKIIEKRQSVAFWCNPISGHATLYWYQQILGQGPKLLIQFQNNGVVDDSQLPKDRFSAERLKGVDSTLKIQPAKLEDSAVYLCASSLGPGDTQYFGPGTRLTVL.

The chain links TRBV28 to TRBJ1-1; 11 positions match TRBD1. Germline V lookup: CDR1 MDHEN, CDR2 SYDVKM. This CDR3 has 16 residues. V shed 5 bases and J 6 bases; nucleotides not matched to a gene: 11. The CDR3 sequence is CASSAWTGGEEAEAFF. CDR3 DNA sequence: TGTGCCAGCAGTGCTTGGACAGGGGGCGAAGAGGCTGAAGCTTTCTTT.

This chain uses TRBV9 with TRBJ2-3, with D tentatively TRBD2 (7 bases). Germline lookup yields CDR1 SGDLS and CDR2 YYNGEE. V gave up 0 bases and J gave up 5 bases, with 16 bases separating them. The CDR3 length is 16 residues. The DNA of the CDR3 is TGTGCCAGCAGCGTAGAGGGGGGGCCTATCGGAGATACGCAGTATTTT. Amino acids: CASSVEGGPIGDTQYF.

The chain is built from TRBV28 and TRBJ2-7; 7 bases map to TRBD1. J gave up 4 bases and V 8 bases, and 11 bases lay outside the gene matches. The CDR3 loop spans 14 amino acids. CDR1 is MDHEN, CDR2 SYDVKM, per germline. DNA of the CDR3: TGTGCCAGCGCATCGCTACAGGGGTGGTACGAGCAGTACTTC. Amino acid sequence: CASASLQGWYEQYF. The whole variable domain, remainder taken from reference TRBV28 and TRBJ2-7, is DVKVTQSSRYLVKRTGEKVFLECVQDMDHENMFWYRQDPGLGLRLIYFSYDVKMKEKGDIPEGYSVSREKKERFSLILESASTNQTSMYLCASASLQGWYEQYFGPGTRLTVT.

This clone was observed once. V and J are TRBV5-1 and TRBJ2-3, with 10 bases that match TRBD2. CDR1 is SGHRS, CDR2 YFSETQ, per germline. Trimming at V came to 5 bases and at J to 0 bases, leaving 6 bases not matched to a gene. The length of the CDR3 is 16 residues. CDR3 sequence: CASSFGTSDSTDTQYF. CDR3 DNA sequence: TGCGCCAGCAGTTTTGGGACTAGCGATAGCACAGATACGCAGTATTTT.

The J gene is TRBJ1-1, the V gene TRBV4-1; D remains ambiguous. V lost 1 base and J lost 7, with 13 bases in between. This CDR3 has 14 amino acids. In germline, CDR1 is MGHRA, CDR2 YSYEKL. This chain's CDR3 is CASSQGMGVGEAFF. CDR3 in DNA: TGCGCCAGCAGCCAAGGGATGGGCGTTGGTGAAGCTTTCTTT.

The chain has TRBV4-1 and TRBJ2-2, with 7 bases identical to TRBD1. CDR3 length equals 15 residues. The germline gives CDR1 MGHRA, CDR2 YSYEKL. V lost 4 bases to trimming and J lost 7 bases; unmatched junction nucleotides: 9. CDR3 DNA sequence: TGCGCCAGCAGCCGCGAACAGGGGACGGTCGGGGAGCTGTTTTTT. Its translation: CASSREQGTVGELFF.

The chain recombines TRBV5-4 with TRBJ2-3; D is unclear. In germline, CDR1 is SGHNT, CDR2 YYREEE (reference sequence). The CDR3 runs 15 residues. Trimming cost V 4 bases and J 6 bases, with 18 bases left between them. CDR3 bases: TGTGCCAGCAGCCAACCGAGACCAGCCGTTGATACGCAGTATTTT. This gives the protein CASSQPRPAVDTQYF.

The CDR3 loop reads CASGQSYEQYF. The CDR3 DNA follows: TGTGCCAGTGGACAGAGCTACGAGCAGTACTTC. The chain has TRBV19 and TRBJ2-7; maybe TRBD1 (6 bases). The CDR3 has 11 residues. V was shortened by 8 bases and J by 3 bases, with 8 bases between the two germline ends. Germline V gene sequence: CDR1 LNHDA, CDR2 SQIVND (reference sequence).

The V gene is TRBV11-2, the J gene TRBJ1-4, with TRBD1 identical over 7 bases. The length of the CDR3 is 15 residues. Germline V lookup: CDR1 SGHAT, CDR2 FQNNGV. After removal of 0 bases from V and 6 bases from J, the junction contained 4 bases not matched to a gene. The CDR3 reads CASSLEAGGDEKLFF. CDR3 nucleotide sequence: TGTGCCAGCAGCTTAGAGGCAGGGGGAGATGAAAAACTGTTTTTT. Filled out from reference TRBV11-2 and TRBJ1-4, the complete variable domain reads EAGVAQSPRYKIIEKRQSVAFWCNPISGHATLYWYQQILGQGPKLLIQFQNNGVVDDSQLPKDRFSAERLKGVDSTLKIQPAKLEDSAVYLCASSLEAGGDEKLFFGSGTQLSVL.

The V call is TRBV25-1, the J call TRBJ2-7; D possibly uses TRBD1 or TRBD2 (6 bases each). Trimming stripped 3 bases from V and 4 bases from J, with 22 bases between. Germline assignment: CDR1 MGHDK and CDR2 SYGVNS. CDR3 size: 17 residues. Here the CDR3 reads CASSEGGSYRVGYEQYF. For the CDR3, the DNA is TGTGCCAGCAGTGAGGGGGGCTCCTACCGGGTAGGGTACGAGCAGTACTTC.

The chain has TRBV27 and TRBJ2-7; tentative D call: TRBD1 (5 bases). Germline CDR1 MNHEY, CDR2 SMNVEV (reference sequence). Trimming left V 1 base short and J 5 bases short, with 15 bases between. The CDR3 sequence is 15 residues long. CDR3 nucleotide sequence: TGTGCCAGCAGTTTATGGGGTGGGCAGGGCCACGAGCAGTACTTC. Translating it yields CASSLWGGQGHEQYF.

This chain connects TRBV28 to TRBJ1-1; 7 nucleotides match TRBD1. Germline V CDR1 and CDR2: MDHEN, SYDVKM. The CDR3 has 14 amino acids. The ends lost 4 bases at V and 0 bases at J; junction bases unmatched: 2. The chain's CDR3 is CASSYRGLNTEAFF. CDR3 DNA: TGTGCCAGCAGTTACAGGGGTTTGAACACTGAAGCTTTCTTT.

This chain joins TRBV6-6 and TRBJ2-3; 7 bases line up with TRBD2. J lost 0 bases, V lost 10 bases, and 4 bases had no gene match. This CDR3 contains 13 residues. Looked up from germline, CDR1 is MNHNY and CDR2 is SVGAGI (reference sequence). In DNA, the CDR3 is TGTGCCATCCAGCGGGGTAGCACAGATACGCAGTATTTT. Translating it yields CAIQRGSTDTQYF.

This clone was seen only a few times. The chain uses TRBV28 and TRBJ1-1, with 7 bases matching TRBD1. V was pared by 6 bases and J by 5 bases, with 6 bases of the junction left unmatched. The CDR3 runs 13 residues. Per germline, CDR1 MDHEN and CDR2 SYDVKM. In DNA form, the CDR3 reads TGTGCCAGCAGGAAGGGGGCAGGGACTGAAGCTTTCTTT. Protein sequence: CASRKGAGTEAFF.

This sequence joins TRBV5-4 and TRBJ2-7; TRBD1 matches at 7 bases. CDR3 size: 14 residues. Germline values: CDR1 SGHNT, CDR2 YYREEE (reference sequence). J lost 0 bases, V lost 2 bases, and 2 bases had no gene match. CDR3 sequence: CASSLRQGSYEQYF. The CDR3 DNA sequence: TGTGCCAGCAGCTTAAGACAGGGCTCCTACGAGCAGTACTTC.

This chain connects TRBV19 to TRBJ2-7; 10 bases agree with TRBD1. Trimming removed 5 bases from V and 6 bases from J; junction bases left unmatched: 16. This CDR3 has 17 amino acids. The germline gives CDR1 LNHDA, CDR2 SQIVND (reference sequence). The chain's CDR3 is CASSPFLGQGHLSEQYF. CDR3 in DNA: TGTGCCAGTAGTCCTTTTCTGGGACAGGGGCACCTAAGCGAGCAGTACTTC.

The chain combines TRBV7-2 with TRBJ2-7; D is unresolved. Germline loops: CDR1 SGHTA, CDR2 FQGNSA. The germline V and J ends were trimmed by 5 bases and 2 bases, with 10 bases remaining between them. The CDR3 runs to 13 residues. CDR3 loop: CASSLTPAYEQYF. In DNA, the CDR3 is TGTGCCAGCAGCCTAACGCCGGCCTACGAGCAGTACTTC.

The chain recombines TRBV19 with TRBJ2-5; TRBD2 matches 7 bases. This CDR3 has 16 amino acids. CDR1 LNHDA and CDR2 SQIVND come from the germline V gene (reference sequence). V gave up 1 base and J gave up 1 base; unmatched junction bases: 6. The CDR3 sequence: CASSIGRDYRQETQYF. Here the CDR3 DNA reads TGTGCCAGTAGTATAGGCCGGGACTACCGCCAAGAGACCCAGTACTTC.

This clone was recorded once. The rearrangement joins TRBV7-3 to TRBJ2-5; the D gene is possibly TRBD1 (5 bases). Germline V gives CDR1 SGHTA, CDR2 FQGTGA. CDR3 length: 13 amino acids. Trimming took off 7 bases at V and 7 bases at J, with 16 bases between the two ends. CDR3 coding DNA: TGTGCCAGCATCCGGACACGCCAGTCGACCCAGTACTTC. Translated: CASIRTRQSTQYF. Full variable domain (rest looked up from reference TRBV7-3 and TRBJ2-5): GAGVSQTPSNKVTEKGKYVELRCDPISGHTALYWYRQSLGQGPEFLIYFQGTGAADDSGLPNDRFFAVRPEGSVSTLKIQRTERGDSAVYLCASIRTRQSTQYFGPGTRLLVL.

This chain uses TRBV7-2 with TRBJ2-5, with D possibly TRBD1 on 7 matching bases. This CDR3 is 14 amino acids long. Between the trimmed V and J ends, which lost 3 bases and 5 bases, there was a span of 13 bases. Germline CDR1 SGHTA, CDR2 FQGNSA. CDR3 DNA: TGTGCCAGCAGCTTCGTCAGGGGGGACGAGACCCAGTACTTC. Translated, it gives CASSFVRGDETQYF.

In its sample, this clone was seen once. This chain uses TRBV7-9 with TRBJ2-1, with a possible D match to TRBD2 (5 bases). The CDR3 runs 18 residues. Germline V gene sequence: CDR1 SEHNR, CDR2 FQNEAQ (reference sequence). Trimming took 4 bases from V and 0 from J, leaving 19 bases between them. The chain's CDR3 is CASSSSKIGLSSYNEQFF. The CDR3 DNA reads as TGTGCCAGCAGCTCCAGCAAGATCGGACTTAGCTCCTACAATGAGCAGTTCTTC.

This chain connects TRBV10-3 to TRBJ2-3; TRBD1 agrees at 7 bases. V shed 10 bases, J shed 0 bases, and the junction held 10 bases outside the gene matches. CDR1 and CDR2 from the germline V gene are ENHRY and SYGVKD. The CDR3 spans 15 residues. CDR3 protein: CATRTTGWSTDTQYF. The CDR3 DNA reads as TGTGCCACCCGAACGACAGGGTGGAGCACAGATACGCAGTATTTT.

The chain employs TRBV5-5 and TRBJ2-7; D possibly matches TRBD1 or TRBD2 (5 bases each). Trimming pared 4 bases from V and 3 bases from J, leaving 11 bases between. CDR1 is SGHKS, CDR2 YYEKEE, per germline (reference sequence). The CDR3 extends over 13 amino acids. The CDR3 loop reads CASSRGTNYEQYF. CDR3 coding DNA: TGTGCCAGCAGCCGTGGGACCAACTACGAGCAGTACTTC.

The rearrangement joins TRBV5-6 to TRBJ2-3, with D unresolved. Looked up from germline, CDR1 is SGHDT and CDR2 is YYEEEE. This CDR3 region has 12 residues. V was trimmed by 0 bases and J by 4 bases, leaving 3 bases between them. The CDR3 here is CASSLVPDTQYF. The CDR3 DNA reads TGTGCCAGCAGCTTGGTTCCAGATACGCAGTATTTT.